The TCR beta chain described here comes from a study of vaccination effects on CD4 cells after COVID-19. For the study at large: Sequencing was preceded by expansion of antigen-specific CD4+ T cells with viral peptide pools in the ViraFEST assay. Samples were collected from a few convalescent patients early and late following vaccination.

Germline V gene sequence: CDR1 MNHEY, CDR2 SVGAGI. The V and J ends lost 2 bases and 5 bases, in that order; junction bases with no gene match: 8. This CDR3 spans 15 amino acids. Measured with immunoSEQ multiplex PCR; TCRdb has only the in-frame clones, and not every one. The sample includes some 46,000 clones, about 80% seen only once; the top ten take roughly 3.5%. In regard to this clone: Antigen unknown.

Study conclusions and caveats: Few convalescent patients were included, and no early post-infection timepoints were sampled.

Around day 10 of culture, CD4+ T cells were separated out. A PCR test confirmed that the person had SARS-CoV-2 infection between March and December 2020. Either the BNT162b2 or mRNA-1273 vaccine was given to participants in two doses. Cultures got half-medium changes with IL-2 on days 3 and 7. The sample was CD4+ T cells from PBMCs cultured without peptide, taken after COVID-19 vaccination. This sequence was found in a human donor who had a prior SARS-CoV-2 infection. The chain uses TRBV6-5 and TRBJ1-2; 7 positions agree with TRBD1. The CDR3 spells CASSYDPTGTYGYTF. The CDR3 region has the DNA TGTGCCAGCAGTTACGACCCGACAGGGACGTATGGCTACACCTTC.